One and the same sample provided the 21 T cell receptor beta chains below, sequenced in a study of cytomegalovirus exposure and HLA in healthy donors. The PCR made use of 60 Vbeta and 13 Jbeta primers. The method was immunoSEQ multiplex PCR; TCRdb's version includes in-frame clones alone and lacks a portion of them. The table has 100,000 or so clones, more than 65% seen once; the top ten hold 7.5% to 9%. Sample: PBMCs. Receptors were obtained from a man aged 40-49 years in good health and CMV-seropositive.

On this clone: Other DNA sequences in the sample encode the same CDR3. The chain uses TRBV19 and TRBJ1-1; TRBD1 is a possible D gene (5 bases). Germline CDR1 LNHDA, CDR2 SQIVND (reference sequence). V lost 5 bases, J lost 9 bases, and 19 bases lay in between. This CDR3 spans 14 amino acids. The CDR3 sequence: CASSLAAADNQAFF. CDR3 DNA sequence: TGTGCCAGTAGTCTGGCCGCTGCGGACAACCAAGCTTTCTTT.

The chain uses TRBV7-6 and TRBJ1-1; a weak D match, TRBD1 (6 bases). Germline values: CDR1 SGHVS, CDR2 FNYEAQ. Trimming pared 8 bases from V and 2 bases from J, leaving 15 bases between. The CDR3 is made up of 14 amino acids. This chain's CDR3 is CASGPLTGNTEAFF. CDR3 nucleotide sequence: TGTGCCAGCGGCCCCCTGACAGGCAACACTGAAGCTTTCTTT.

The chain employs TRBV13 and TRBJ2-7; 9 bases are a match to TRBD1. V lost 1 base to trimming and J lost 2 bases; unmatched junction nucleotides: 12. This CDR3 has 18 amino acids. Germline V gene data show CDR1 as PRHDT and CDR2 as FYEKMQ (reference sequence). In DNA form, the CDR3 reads TGTGCCAGCAGCTTAGAGTCCCCACAGGGGGCGAGGGCCTACGAGCAGTACTTC. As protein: CASSLESPQGARAYEQYF.

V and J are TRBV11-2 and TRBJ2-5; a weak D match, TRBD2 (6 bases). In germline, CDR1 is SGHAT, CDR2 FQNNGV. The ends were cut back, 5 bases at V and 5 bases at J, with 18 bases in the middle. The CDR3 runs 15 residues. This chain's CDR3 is CASSEDSFGGETQYF. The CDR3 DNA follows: TGTGCCAGCAGCGAGGATAGCTTCGGAGGGGAGACCCAGTACTTC.

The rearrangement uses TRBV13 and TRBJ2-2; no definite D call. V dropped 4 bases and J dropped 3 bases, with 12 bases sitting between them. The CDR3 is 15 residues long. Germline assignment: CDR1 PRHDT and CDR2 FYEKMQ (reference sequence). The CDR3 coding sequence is TGTGCCAGCAGCTCCCTAACGTCACACACCGGGGAGCTGTTTTTT. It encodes CASSSLTSHTGELFF.

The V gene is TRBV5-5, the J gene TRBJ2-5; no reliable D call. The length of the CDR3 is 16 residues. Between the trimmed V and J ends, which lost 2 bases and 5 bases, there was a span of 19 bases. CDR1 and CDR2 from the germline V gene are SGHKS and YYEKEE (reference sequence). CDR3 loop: CASSFRPLPPMETQYF. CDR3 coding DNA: TGTGCCAGCAGCTTTCGCCCCCTCCCCCCTATGGAGACCCAGTACTTC.

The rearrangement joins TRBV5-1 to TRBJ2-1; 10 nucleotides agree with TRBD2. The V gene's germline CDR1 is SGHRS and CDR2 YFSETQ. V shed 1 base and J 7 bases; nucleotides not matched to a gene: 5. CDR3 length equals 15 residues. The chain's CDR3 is CASSLWASGSNEQFF. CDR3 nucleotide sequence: TGCGCCAGCAGCTTGTGGGCTAGCGGGAGTAATGAGCAGTTCTTC.

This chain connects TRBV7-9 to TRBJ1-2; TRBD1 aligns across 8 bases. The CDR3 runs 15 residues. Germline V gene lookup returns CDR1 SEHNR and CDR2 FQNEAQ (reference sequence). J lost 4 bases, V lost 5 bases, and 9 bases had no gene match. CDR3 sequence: CASSERLDRVYGYTF. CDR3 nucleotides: TGTGCCAGCAGCGAGCGCTTGGACAGGGTCTATGGCTACACCTTC.

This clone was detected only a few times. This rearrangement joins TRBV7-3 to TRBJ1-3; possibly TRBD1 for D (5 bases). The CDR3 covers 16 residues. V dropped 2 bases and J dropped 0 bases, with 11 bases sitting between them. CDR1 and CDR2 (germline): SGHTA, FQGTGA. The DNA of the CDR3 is TGTGCCAGCAGCTTAGTCGGGACTGGCTCTGGAAACACCATATATTTT. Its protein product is CASSLVGTGSGNTIYF.

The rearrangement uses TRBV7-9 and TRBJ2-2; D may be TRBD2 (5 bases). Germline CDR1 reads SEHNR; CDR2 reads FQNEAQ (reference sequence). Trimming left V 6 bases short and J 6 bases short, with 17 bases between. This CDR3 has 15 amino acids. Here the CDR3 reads CASREGSLASGELFF. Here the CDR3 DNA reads TGTGCCAGCAGAGAAGGCTCTCTAGCCTCCGGGGAGCTGTTTTTT.

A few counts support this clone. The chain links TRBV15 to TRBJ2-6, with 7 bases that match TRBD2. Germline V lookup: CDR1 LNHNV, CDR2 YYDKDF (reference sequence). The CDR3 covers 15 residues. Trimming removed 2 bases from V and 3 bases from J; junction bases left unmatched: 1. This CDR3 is CATSRRGDGANVLTF. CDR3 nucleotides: TGTGCCACCAGCAGACGGGGGGATGGGGCCAACGTCCTGACTTTC.

The CDR3 loop is CASSPGDTNTGELFF. The DNA of the CDR3 is TGTGCCAGCAGTCCGGGGGATACGAACACCGGGGAGCTGTTTTTT. The chain combines TRBV27 with TRBJ2-2; D perhaps matches TRBD2 (6 bases). This CDR3 spans 15 amino acids. Germline assignment: CDR1 MNHEY and CDR2 SMNVEV (reference sequence). V was trimmed by 5 bases and J by 0 bases, leaving 10 bases between them.

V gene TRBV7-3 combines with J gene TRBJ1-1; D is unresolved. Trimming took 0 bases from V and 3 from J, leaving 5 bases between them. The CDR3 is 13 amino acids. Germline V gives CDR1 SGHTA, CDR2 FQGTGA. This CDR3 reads CASSLTHDTEAFF. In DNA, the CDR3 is TGTGCCAGCAGCTTAACACACGACACTGAAGCTTTCTTT.

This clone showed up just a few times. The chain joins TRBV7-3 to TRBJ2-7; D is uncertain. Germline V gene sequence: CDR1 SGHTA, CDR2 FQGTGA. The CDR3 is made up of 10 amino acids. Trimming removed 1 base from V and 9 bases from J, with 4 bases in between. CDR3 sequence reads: CASSLKAQYF. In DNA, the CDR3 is TGTGCCAGCAGCTTAAAAGCGCAGTACTTC.

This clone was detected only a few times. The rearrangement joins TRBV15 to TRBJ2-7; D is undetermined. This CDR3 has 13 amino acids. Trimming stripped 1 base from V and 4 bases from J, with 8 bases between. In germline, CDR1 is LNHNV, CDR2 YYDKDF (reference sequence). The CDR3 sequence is CATSRVQRYEQYF. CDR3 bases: TGTGCCACCAGCAGAGTGCAGCGATACGAGCAGTACTTC.

This CDR3 is CASSLRTSGQETQYF. DNA of the CDR3: TGTGCCAGCAGCCTCAGGACTAGCGGGCAAGAGACCCAGTACTTC. The chain is built from TRBV7-2 and TRBJ2-5; TRBD2 matches 11 bases. V trimming: 5 bases; J trimming: 2 bases; junction bases outside the gene matches: 4. Per germline, CDR1 SGHTA and CDR2 FQGNSA. CDR3 length: 15 amino acids.

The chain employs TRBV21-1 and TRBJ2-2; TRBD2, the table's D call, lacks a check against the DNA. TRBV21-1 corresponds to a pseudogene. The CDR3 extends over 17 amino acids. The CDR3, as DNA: TGTGCCAGCAGCAGTCCACTAGCGGGAGGGAACACCGGGGAGCTGTTTTTT. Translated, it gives CASSSPLAGGNTGELFF.

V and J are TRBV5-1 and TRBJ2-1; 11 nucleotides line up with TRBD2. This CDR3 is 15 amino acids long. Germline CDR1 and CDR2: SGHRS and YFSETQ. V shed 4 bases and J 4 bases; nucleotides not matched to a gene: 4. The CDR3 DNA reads TGCGCCAGCAGCAAAACTAGCGGGAGTTACAATGAGCAGTTCTTC. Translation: CASSKTSGSYNEQFF.

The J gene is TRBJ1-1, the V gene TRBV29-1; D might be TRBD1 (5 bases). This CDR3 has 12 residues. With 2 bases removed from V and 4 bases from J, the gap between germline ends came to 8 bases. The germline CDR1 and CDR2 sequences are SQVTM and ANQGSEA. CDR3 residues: CSVEIGGTEAFF. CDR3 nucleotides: TGCAGCGTTGAAATCGGGGGCACTGAAGCTTTCTTT.

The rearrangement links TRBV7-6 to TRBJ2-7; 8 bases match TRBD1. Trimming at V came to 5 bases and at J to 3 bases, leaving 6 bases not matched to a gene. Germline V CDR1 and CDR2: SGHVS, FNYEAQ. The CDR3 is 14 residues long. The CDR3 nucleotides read TGTGCCAGCAGCCCCCGGACAGGGCACTACGAGCAGTACTTC. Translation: CASSPRTGHYEQYF.

In nucleotides, the CDR3 is TGTGCCAGCAGCCCGCGCCATAAAGATACGCAGTATTTT. This gives the protein CASSPRHKDTQYF. The genes are TRBV7-2 and TRBJ2-3; no clear D gene. Per the germline V gene, CDR1 is SGHTA and CDR2 is FQGNSA. V was pared by 5 bases and J by 5 bases, with 11 bases between. CDR3 length: 13 amino acids.